One and the same sample provided the 18 T cell receptor beta chains below, sequenced in a study of cytomegalovirus exposure and HLA in healthy donors. The PCR contained 60 Vbeta and 13 Jbeta primers. Data came from immunoSEQ multiplex PCR; TCRdb stores just in-frame clones and leaves some out. The sample has around 64,000 clones, 85% to 90% seen once. Sequencing was performed on PBMCs. The origin of the receptors is a woman in her twenties or thirties in good health and CMV-seropositive.

Comments on this clone: At one boundary the junction diverges from the germline segment, which might be a read error. The J gene is TRBJ2-7, the V gene TRBV5-1, with 7 bases aligning to TRBD1. The V gene's germline CDR1 is SGHRS and CDR2 YFSETQ. This CDR3 contains 15 residues. The CDR3 nucleotides are TGCGCCAGCAGCTTGGCCGTGACAGGGCGAGGATCTCTCTTCTTC. Encoded protein: CASSLAVTGRGSLFF.

This clone was observed a single time. The rearrangement uses TRBV2 and TRBJ1-1; D possibly corresponds to TRBD1 (5 bases). V lost 7 bases, J lost 8 bases, and 17 bases lay in between. The CDR3 covers 13 residues. CDR1 and CDR2 (germline): SNHLY, FYNNEI. The CDR3 coding sequence is TGTGCCAGCAACCGACGGGGGATACTAGAAGCTTTCTTT. Its translation: CASNRRGILEAFF.

The chain employs TRBV28 and TRBJ2-7; tentatively, D is TRBD1 (6 bases). This CDR3 comprises 14 residues. CDR1 and CDR2 (germline): MDHEN, SYDVKM. V was pared by 4 bases and J by 5 bases, with 15 bases between. The CDR3 protein is CASSSSGVMNEQYF. In DNA, the CDR3 is TGTGCCAGCAGTTCGTCAGGGGTTATGAACGAGCAGTACTTC.

The CDR3 region has the DNA TGTGCCAGTAGTGAGAGGACAGGGGGAAACAATGAGCAGTTCTTC. Amino acid sequence: CASSERTGGNNEQFF. The chain carries TRBV19 and TRBJ2-1; 10 bases are shared with TRBD1. V lost 5 bases and J lost 5; bases outside the gene matches: 6. The CDR3 spans 15 residues. Looked up from germline, CDR1 is LNHDA and CDR2 is SQIVND (reference sequence).

This clone occurred once. Different DNA sequences within this sample yield the same CDR3. V is TRBV30 and J is TRBJ1-2; D is unclear. Trimming pared 0 bases from V and 4 bases from J, leaving 9 bases between. CDR1 and CDR2 from the germline V gene are GTSNPN and SVGIG (reference sequence). The CDR3 is made up of 13 amino acids. CDR3 sequence reads: CAWSVRDTYGYTF. CDR3 in DNA: TGTGCCTGGAGTGTAAGAGACACCTATGGCTACACCTTC.

The chain links TRBV6-8 to TRBJ1-6, with 10 positions matching TRBD1. V was pared by 8 bases and J by 8 bases, with 12 bases of the junction left unmatched. CDR1 MNHGY and CDR2 SAAAGT come from the germline V gene. The CDR3 covers 16 residues. The DNA of the CDR3 is TGTGCCAGCCCGACAGGGGGCAATTCGCGGGATTCACCCCTCCACTTT. It is translated as CASPTGGNSRDSPLHF.

V usage is TRBV28 and J usage is TRBJ1-2; D not certain. Trimming shortened V by 6 bases and J by 4 bases, and 15 bases separated the two germline ends. CDR3 length: 14 residues. The germline V gene encodes CDR1 MDHEN and CDR2 SYDVKM. The CDR3 nucleotides are TGTGCCAGCAGGGTCCCTGGACGGGGCTATGGCTACACCTTC. Protein: CASRVPGRGYGYTF.

This clone was observed a few times. The rearrangement joins TRBV6-5 to TRBJ2-1; D is unclear. V was trimmed by 6 bases and J by 3 bases, leaving 15 bases between them. Germline lookup yields CDR1 MNHEY and CDR2 SVGAGI. This CDR3 comprises 15 residues. CDR3 loop: CASSQGFQVYNEQFF. The DNA for the CDR3 is TGTGCCAGCAGCCAAGGATTCCAGGTCTACAATGAGCAGTTCTTC.

V gene TRBV5-4 combines with J gene TRBJ1-1; no firm D call. Germline CDR1 reads SGHNT; CDR2 reads YYREEE (reference sequence). The CDR3 is 13 amino acids. V was shortened by 3 bases and J by 1 base, with 7 bases between the two germline ends. In DNA form, the CDR3 reads TGTGCCAGCAGCTCGACATGGAACACTGAAGCTTTCTTT. It yields the protein CASSSTWNTEAFF. Full variable domain (missing parts from reference TRBV5-4 and TRBJ1-1): ETGVTQSPTHLIKTRGQQVTLRCSSQSGHNTVSWYQQALGQGPQFIFQYYREEENGRGNFPPRFSGLQFPNYSSELNVNALELDDSALYLCASSSTWNTEAFFGQGTRLTVV.

This clone appeared a single time. CDR3 amino acids: CASSLRMPGISGANVLTF. CDR3 DNA sequence: TGTGCCAGCAGCTTAAGGATGCCAGGGATCTCTGGGGCCAACGTCCTGACTTTC. This chain uses TRBV7-3 with TRBJ2-6; a possible D gene is TRBD1 (5 bases). This CDR3 comprises 18 residues. Germline V gives CDR1 SGHTA, CDR2 FQGTGA. V was clipped by 1 base and J by 0 bases, with 13 bases between them.

This clone was detected once. The chain carries TRBV19 and TRBJ1-2, with 7 nucleotides matching TRBD1. CDR3 length: 13 amino acids. CDR1 and CDR2 (germline): LNHDA, SQIVND (reference sequence). Trimming at V came to 5 bases and at J to 6 bases, leaving 6 bases not matched to a gene. The CDR3 DNA is TGTGCCAGTAGTGTGGACAGGTCTCATGGCTACACCTTC. Translated: CASSVDRSHGYTF.

V usage is TRBV19 and J usage is TRBJ1-5; D is unclear. The CDR3 contains 14 residues. V shed 2 bases and J shed 3 bases, with 8 bases lying between them. Germline CDR1 and CDR2: LNHDA and SQIVND (reference sequence). The CDR3 sequence: CASSILDINQPQHF. For the CDR3, the DNA is TGTGCCAGTAGTATACTCGACATCAATCAGCCCCAGCATTTT. Full variable domain (outside the CDR3, taken from reference TRBV19 and TRBJ1-5): DGGITQSPKYLFRKEGQNVTLSCEQNLNHDAMYWYRQDPGQGLRLIYYSQIVNDFQKGDIAEGYSVSREKKESFPLTVTSAQKNPTAFYLCASSILDINQPQHFGDGTRLSIL.

This chain joins TRBV5-1 and TRBJ1-5; 10 bases are shared with TRBD1. The V gene's germline CDR1 is SGHRS and CDR2 YFSETQ. The CDR3 length is 15 residues. The V segment lost 6 bases and the J segment 6 bases; nucleotides outside the gene matches: 9. The CDR3 DNA follows: TGCGCCAGCACCTCGACAGGGGGCGAGGGTCAGCCCCAGCATTTT. This gives the protein CASTSTGGEGQPQHF.

The V gene is TRBV2, the J gene TRBJ2-1, with a weak D call TRBD2 (5 bases). CDR3 size: 14 residues. Germline loops: CDR1 SNHLY, CDR2 FYNNEI. V was shortened by 6 bases and J by 3 bases, with 12 bases between the two germline ends. CDR3 sequence: CASRIFGIYNEQFF. The CDR3 coding sequence is TGTGCCAGCAGGATCTTCGGGATCTACAATGAGCAGTTCTTC.

The V call is TRBV19, the J call TRBJ1-5; 9 bases are a match to TRBD1. Germline values: CDR1 LNHDA, CDR2 SQIVND (reference sequence). The CDR3 length is 17 residues. The V gene end was trimmed by 10 bases and the J gene end by 2 bases; junction bases not matched to a gene: 15. The CDR3 DNA follows: TGTGCCACCCACAACCGGGACAGGGTGGATGGCAATCAGCCCCAGCATTTT. Its translation is CATHNRDRVDGNQPQHF. The full variable domain, its missing parts supplied by reference TRBV19 and TRBJ1-5, is DGGITQSPKYLFRKEGQNVTLSCEQNLNHDAMYWYRQDPGQGLRLIYYSQIVNDFQKGDIAEGYSVSREKKESFPLTVTSAQKNPTAFYLCATHNRDRVDGNQPQHFGDGTRLSIL.

This chain links TRBV23-1 with TRBJ2-5; tentatively, D is TRBD2 (6 bases). TRBV23-1 is an ORF; its function is uncertain. V dropped 3 bases and J dropped 5 bases, with 19 bases sitting between them. The CDR3 covers 16 residues. CDR3 nucleotides: TGCGCCAGCAGTCACGCCCGCCCCCCCCGGGGGGAGACCCAGTACTTC. Protein product: CASSHARPPRGETQYF.

The rearrangement links TRBV7-9 to TRBJ2-7; D is uncertain. This CDR3 has 11 residues. The germline V gene has CDR1 SEHNR and CDR2 FQNEAQ (reference sequence). The germline V and J ends were trimmed by 5 bases and 5 bases, with 7 bases remaining between them. CDR3 sequence reads: CASSRSDEQYF. The CDR3, as DNA: TGTGCCAGCAGCCGTTCGGACGAGCAGTACTTC.

The V call is TRBV28, the J call TRBJ2-7, with no clear D. The ends were cut back, 3 bases at V and 6 bases at J, with 9 bases in the middle. In germline, CDR1 is MDHEN, CDR2 SYDVKM. There are 12 residues in the CDR3. CDR3 region: CASSFPPSEQYF. The CDR3 region has the DNA TGTGCCAGCAGTTTCCCTCCCAGCGAGCAGTACTTC. Variable domain in full (rest from reference TRBV28 and TRBJ2-7): DVKVTQSSRYLVKRTGEKVFLECVQDMDHENMFWYRQDPGLGLRLIYFSYDVKMKEKGDIPEGYSVSREKKERFSLILESASTNQTSMYLCASSFPPSEQYFGPGTRLTVT.